This is a list of T cell receptor beta chains from one sample in a study of shared T cell receptors in the human thymus. Profiled with immunoSEQ multiplex PCR; TCRdb holds only in-frame clones, not every one. The sample lists approximately 730,000 clones; roughly 85% were seen once. This sample was shared with a second study, whose subject was human thymus T cells.

Specimen: thymocytes. Receptors were obtained from a girl in the first two years of life with a congenital heart defect. Each CDR3 is given with its conserved first and last residue. The order of the fields is CDR3 DNA, CDR3 protein, J gene, V gene, clone size, D gene. The D gene is left open where the match is weak. Only some rows state a clone size, as once, few, many or a class for expanded clones.

DNA: TGCGCCAGCAGCATACCCCGGGACAGGGTTCCCTACGAGCAGTACTTC
CDR3: CASSIPRDRVPYEQYF
J: TRBJ2-7
V: TRBV5-1
size: -
D: TRBD1

DNA: TGTGCCAGCTCTCCCCCGGGAAATGGCACTGAAGCTTTCTTT
CDR3: CASSPPGNGTEAFF
J: TRBJ1-1
V: TRBV18
size: -
D: -

DNA: TGTGCCAGCAGCTTTCCGGGACAGGGGGACCCTGAAGCTTTCTTT
CDR3: CASSFPGQGDPEAFF
J: TRBJ1-1
V: TRBV7-9
size: -
D: TRBD1

DNA: TGTGCCAGCTCATCGTCGATACAAAGGACAGCGAGGAACACTGAAGCTTTCTTT
CDR3: CASSSSIQRTARNTEAFF
J: TRBJ1-1
V: TRBV18
size: -
D: -

DNA: TGTGCCAGCAGTTTATCGCCGACCGGACAGCACCAGAACACCGGGGAGCTGTTTTTT
CDR3: CASSLSPTGQHQNTGELFF
J: TRBJ2-2
V: TRBV27
size: -
D: -

DNA: TGTGCCAGCAGTTCCCTCGTAGGGGATTCACATGGCTACACCTTC
CDR3: CASSSLVGDSHGYTF
J: TRBJ1-2
V: TRBV6-6
size: -
D: -

DNA: TGTGCCAGCAGTCGATGGGACTCGAAGGGCGAAAAACTGTTTTTT
CDR3: CASSRWDSKGEKLFF
J: TRBJ1-4
V: TRBV6-5
size: -
D: -

DNA: TGCGCCAGCAGAGAGATGGGGAGAAGCTCCTACAATGAGCAGTTCTTC
CDR3: CASREMGRSSYNEQFF
J: TRBJ2-1
V: TRBV5-1
size: few
D: -

DNA: TGTGCCAGCAGCTTGGGCTCAGGGGACCCCTTCGGGGGCTACACCTTC
CDR3: CASSLGSGDPFGGYTF
J: TRBJ1-2
V: TRBV7-9
size: -
D: -

DNA: TGTGCCATCAGTGAGTCGAGGTTTGGTTCCCAGGGGAACACTGAAGCTTTCTTT
CDR3: CAISESRFGSQGNTEAFF
J: TRBJ1-1
V: TRBV10-3
size: -
D: -

DNA: TGTGCCAGCAGTATAGGACTAGCGGGGTTGTTCTCCTACAATGAGCAGTTCTTC
CDR3: CASSIGLAGLFSYNEQFF
J: TRBJ2-1
V: TRBV27
size: -
D: TRBD2

DNA: TGTGCCAGCAGCTTGGCCCGCTTTTCTGGTCTAACCCTCGCCAATGAGCAGTTCTTC
CDR3: CASSLARFSGLTLANEQFF
J: TRBJ2-1
V: TRBV5-6
size: -
D: -

DNA: TGTGCCAGCAGCCCCCCACTGTCTGGGCCGAACACTGAAGCTTTCTTT
CDR3: CASSPPLSGPNTEAFF
J: TRBJ1-1
V: TRBV14
size: -
D: -

DNA: TGCAGCGTTGTGGGACTGATCACCGGGGAGCTGTTTTTT
CDR3: CSVVGLITGELFF
J: TRBJ2-2
V: TRBV29-1
size: -
D: -

DNA: TGCGCCAGCAGCCCCCAACCCGGTAGCGGGGACCGCTACGAGCAGTACTTC
CDR3: CASSPQPGSGDRYEQYF
J: TRBJ2-7
V: TRBV5-1
size: -
D: TRBD2

DNA: TGTGCCAGCAGCACTCTTAATCCCCCGGGGGGACGCTCTGGAAACACCATATATTTT
CDR3: CASSTLNPPGGRSGNTIYF
J: TRBJ1-3
V: TRBV5-4
size: -
D: -

DNA: TGTGCCACCGGCACAGGGTCCCCCTACGAGCAGTACTTC
CDR3: CATGTGSPYEQYF
J: TRBJ2-7
V: TRBV15
size: -
D: -

DNA: TGTGCCATCAGAGACCCGGGGGAGACATATCCCCGATACTATGGCTACACCTTC
CDR3: CAIRDPGETYPRYYGYTF
J: TRBJ1-2
V: TRBV10-3
size: -
D: -

DNA: TGCGCCAGCAGCTTGACACATAATCAGCCCCAGCATTTT
CDR3: CASSLTHNQPQHF
J: TRBJ1-5
V: TRBV5-1
size: -
D: -

DNA: TGCGCCAGCAGCCCGGTAGCGGGGGCCCACAATGAGCAGTTCTTC
CDR3: CASSPVAGAHNEQFF
J: TRBJ2-1
V: TRBV5-1
size: -
D: TRBD2

DNA: TGTGCCAGCAGCTCCCCCGAGGGGCAGGGGGCGAACACTGAAGCTTTCTTT
CDR3: CASSSPEGQGANTEAFF
J: TRBJ1-1
V: TRBV7-8
size: -
D: TRBD1

DNA: TGTGCCAGCAGCGTAGGACTAGATTTCGTCTCCGGGGAGCTGTTTTTT
CDR3: CASSVGLDFVSGELFF
J: TRBJ2-2
V: TRBV9
size: -
D: -

DNA: TGTGCCAGCAGCCCCCGACAGGGGAAGAACACCGGGGAGCTGTTTTTT
CDR3: CASSPRQGKNTGELFF
J: TRBJ2-2
V: TRBV5-6
size: -
D: TRBD1

DNA: TGTGCCAGCGCTATCAGGGGTATGGAGACCCAGTACTTC
CDR3: CASAIRGMETQYF
J: TRBJ2-5
V: TRBV5-4
size: -
D: -

DNA: TGTGCCAGCAGTCCCGACTGGACAGGAGGAGGTGAAAAACTGTTTTTT
CDR3: CASSPDWTGGGEKLFF
J: TRBJ1-4
V: TRBV14
size: -
D: TRBD1

DNA: TGCGCCAGCGGGTCGGAGCCTGGAGGTTTAGAAGAAAAACTGTTTTTT
CDR3: CASGSEPGGLEEKLFF
J: TRBJ1-4
V: TRBV4-3
size: once
D: -

DNA: TGTGCCAGCAGCCCCACTACAGGGGTTGTAGATACGCAGTATTTT
CDR3: CASSPTTGVVDTQYF
J: TRBJ2-3
V: TRBV7-9
size: -
D: TRBD1

DNA: TGTGCCAGCAGCTTAAGTGCGGGAGTTAACCCTGAAGCTTTCTTT
CDR3: CASSLSAGVNPEAFF
J: TRBJ1-1
V: TRBV13
size: once
D: -

DNA: TGTGCCAGCAGTTCCTCAATGGACACCTTCCCCGGGGAGCTGTTTTTT
CDR3: CASSSSMDTFPGELFF
J: TRBJ2-2
V: TRBV27
size: -
D: -

DNA: TGCAGCGTTGCACCCGGGACATTGTACAATGAGCAGTTCTTC
CDR3: CSVAPGTLYNEQFF
J: TRBJ2-1
V: TRBV29-1
size: -
D: -

DNA: TGTGCCAGCTCACCAAAAGACTCCGATAGACAGGGGACTAATGAAAAACTGTTTTTT
CDR3: CASSPKDSDRQGTNEKLFF
J: TRBJ1-4
V: TRBV18
size: -
D: TRBD1

DNA: TGCGCCAGCAGCTTGTGGGTGTCGGGGGAGACCCAGTACTTC
CDR3: CASSLWVSGETQYF
J: TRBJ2-5
V: TRBV5-1
size: -
D: -

DNA: TGTGCCAGCAGCCCGGGACGGAGGGCCCAGTACTTC
CDR3: CASSPGRRAQYF
J: TRBJ2-5
V: TRBV5-6
size: -
D: -

DNA: TGTGCCAGCAGGCCACTGGGGGGTGAAAAACTGTTTTTT
CDR3: CASRPLGGEKLFF
J: TRBJ1-4
V: TRBV28
size: -
D: -

DNA: TGCGCCAGCAGCTCCGGGGGTCGGTGCACAGATACGCAGTATTTT
CDR3: CASSSGGRCTDTQYF
J: TRBJ2-3
V: TRBV5-1
size: -
D: -

DNA: TGTGCCAGCAGCGCCGGATCGACAGATATCTATGGCTACACCTTC
CDR3: CASSAGSTDIYGYTF
J: TRBJ1-2
V: TRBV5-6
size: once
D: -

DNA: TGTGCCAGCAGTGAAGGGGTCCAACGGGGCTACGAGCAGTACTTC
CDR3: CASSEGVQRGYEQYF
J: TRBJ2-7
V: TRBV2
size: -
D: -

DNA: TGTGCCAGCAATCGGGATTCGGATTCACCCCTCCACTTT
CDR3: CASNRDSDSPLHF
J: TRBJ1-6
V: TRBV6-5
size: few
D: -